This is a list of T cell receptor beta chains from one sample in a study of blood T cells in healthy people across ages. TCRdb analysed the 5' RACE reads with MiXCR anew, one entry per CDR3 protein. Among about 730,000 distinct CDR3 sequences listed, more than 40% were seen once. The sequenced sample consisted of blood. The source is a woman aged 60-75 years in good health. CDR3s include the opening cysteine and the closing phenylalanine or tryptophan. The D gene is left open where the match is weak. The size entry is marked missing in some rows and otherwise reads once, few, many or a size class.

D	size	V	J	CDR3	DNA
-	many	TRBV12-3/TRBV12-4	TRBJ2-7	CASRRAAYEQYF	TGTGCCAGCCGGCGGGCCGCCTACGAGCAGTACTTC
-	-	TRBV12-5	TRBJ1-5	CASRASGEGTWSGQPQHF	TGTGCTAGTAGGGCCTCCGGGGAGGGGACTTGGTCGGGTCAGCCCCAGCATTTT
-	-	TRBV29-1	TRBJ1-2	CSVERGFGGYTF	TGCAGCGTTGAAAGGGGATTCGGCGGCTACACCTTC
-	-	TRBV24-1	TRBJ2-5	CATSDIKSGTPPGETQYF	TGTGCCACCAGTGATATCAAATCCGGGACCCCCCCAGGGGAGACCCAGTACTTC
-	-	TRBV5-1	TRBJ2-3	CASNKGLSSTDTQYF	TGCGCCAGCAACAAAGGACTTTCTAGCACAGATACGCAGTATTTT
-	once	TRBV3-1	TRBJ2-7	CASSPSMQSQYF	TGTGCCAGCAGCCCGAGCATGCAGTCCCAGTACTTC
-	-	TRBV7-9	TRBJ1-1	CASERNTEAFF	TGTGCCAGCGAGAGGAACACTGAAGCTTTCTTT
TRBD2	few	TRBV5-1	TRBJ2-3	CASSLEEAGGSGTQYF	TGCGCCAGCAGCTTGGAGGAGGCGGGGGGGAGTGGTACGCAGTATTTT
-	few	TRBV5-6	TRBJ2-1	CASSGGLASYNEQFF	TGTGCCAGCAGCGGGGGTCTAGCGTCCTACAATGAGCAGTTCTTC
-	few	TRBV30	TRBJ1-1	CAWRYTDKSRAFF	TGTGCCTGGAGGTATACCGATAAATCACGAGCTTTCTTT
-	few	TRBV5-1	TRBJ2-1	CASSFQTSSGEQFF	TGCGCCAGCAGCTTCCAGACTAGTTCGGGTGAGCAGTTCTTC
-	-	TRBV4-1	TRBJ2-5	CASSQGISGPQETQYF	TGCGCCAGCAGCCAAGGCATCAGCGGGCCCCAAGAGACCCAGTACTTC
TRBD2	-	TRBV2	TRBJ2-5	CASRLSRTSGQETQYF	TGTGCCAGCAGACTATCTAGGACTAGCGGGCAAGAGACCCAGTACTTC
-	many	TRBV20-1	TRBJ1-5	CSAVGEGQPQHF	TGCAGTGCGGTGGGCGAGGGTCAGCCCCAGCATTTT
-	-	TRBV2	TRBJ2-2	CASSEARLNTGELFF	TGTGCCAGCAGTGAAGCCCGCCTGAACACCGGGGAGCTGTTTTTT
-	few	TRBV13	TRBJ2-7	CASSPSPLWSADEQYF	TGTGCCAGCAGCCCCTCTCCTCTTTGGAGCGCGGACGAGCAGTACTTC
-	-	TRBV10-3	TRBJ2-3	CAIGGYGGDTDTQYF	TGTGCCATCGGGGGTTATGGGGGAGACACAGATACGCAGTATTTT
TRBD1	few	TRBV11-3	TRBJ2-4	CASPTRSDRVKNIQYF	TGTGCCAGCCCTACCAGGTCGGACAGGGTGAAAAACATTCAGTACTTC
-	-	TRBV20-1	TRBJ2-5	CSVRSAAAYNEQYF	TGCAGTGTACGGTCTGCGGCGGCCTACAATGAGCAGTACTTC
-	-	TRBV7-9	TRBJ1-4	CASSLPTGEKLFF	TGTGCCAGCAGCTTACCTACAGGTGAAAAACTGTTTTTT
-	-	TRBV20-1	TRBJ2-3	CSARGGSSTDTQYF	TGCAGTGCTAGAGGGGGGTCTAGCACAGATACGCAGTATTTT
TRBD2	few	TRBV4-2	TRBJ2-1	CASSQEREVVNEQFF	TGTGCCAGCAGCCAAGAGCGGGAGGTCGTAAATGAGCAGTTCTTC